This T cell receptor (beta chain) was sequenced during a study of radiotherapy plus CTLA-4 blockade in lung cancer. The wider study: Among patients, approximately 19% showed objective responses, and 31% had disease control.

Sequenced by immunoSEQ multiplex PCR; TCRdb stores in-frame clones only, minus some. The table includes about 88,000 clones, 55% to 75% detected once. Study conclusions and caveats: In blood, tumor-derived TCR clones expanded after radiotherapy plus ipilimumab.

About this clone: Its antigen is unknown.

Focal radiation with ipilimumab CTLA-4 blockade was given to patients with chemo-refractory metastatic non-small-cell lung cancer. The CDR3 contains 14 residues. CDR1 and CDR2 from the germline V gene are SGDLS and YYNGEE. V dropped 0 bases and J dropped 6 bases, with 10 bases sitting between them. The receptor's source is a human donor with non-small cell lung cancer that progressed on radiotherapy plus ipilimumab. The sequences come from peripheral blood, collected from a patient treated with radiotherapy plus ipilimumab. This chain links TRBV9 with TRBJ2-1; D not certain. For the CDR3, the DNA is TGTGCCAGCAGCGTAGACGGTTCCACCAATGAGCAGTTCTTC. Residues: CASSVDGSTNEQFF.